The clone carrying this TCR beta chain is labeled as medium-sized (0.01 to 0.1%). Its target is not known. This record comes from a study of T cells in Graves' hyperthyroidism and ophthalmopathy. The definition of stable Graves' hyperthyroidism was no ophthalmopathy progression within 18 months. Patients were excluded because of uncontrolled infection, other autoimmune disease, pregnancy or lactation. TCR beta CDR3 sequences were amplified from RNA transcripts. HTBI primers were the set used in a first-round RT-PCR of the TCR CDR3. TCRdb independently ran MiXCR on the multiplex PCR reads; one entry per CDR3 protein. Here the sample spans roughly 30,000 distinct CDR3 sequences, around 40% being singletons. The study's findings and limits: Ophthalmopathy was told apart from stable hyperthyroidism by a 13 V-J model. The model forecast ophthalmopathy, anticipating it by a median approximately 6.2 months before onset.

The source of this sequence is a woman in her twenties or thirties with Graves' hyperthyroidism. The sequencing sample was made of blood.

The CDR3, as DNA: TGCAGTGCGATGACAGGGGGCGACGAGACCCAGTACTTC. Amino acid sequence: CSAMTGGDETQYF. The rearrangement joins TRBV20-1 to TRBJ2-5, with 10 bases identical to TRBD1. CDR3 length: 13 residues. Germline CDR1 is DFQATT and CDR2 is SNEGSKA (reference sequence). The V segment lost 6 bases and the J segment 5 bases; nucleotides outside the gene matches: 6.